A selection of T cell receptor beta chains follows, all from one sample in a study of cytomegalovirus exposure and HLA in healthy donors. Only in-frame clones appear in the TCRdb table, and some are missing; sequencing was by immunoSEQ multiplex PCR. Of some 150,000 clones listed, 80% to 85% were seen once; the top ten hold about 8.6%. Sequenced input: PBMCs. All receptors derive from a woman aged 50 to 65 in good health and CMV-seropositive. Each CDR3 is given with its conserved first and last residue. D genes are given only for firm matches. Clone size is not always given. Where it is, it says once, few, many or a class for expanded clones.

j_gene: TRBJ2-7
v_gene: TRBV7-9
d_gene: TRBD1
abundance: NA
CDR3nt: TGTTCCAGCAGTCACCGGGACAGCGAACCTTCCTACGAGCAGTACTTC
CDR3aa: CSSSHRDSEPSYEQYF

j_gene: TRBJ2-5
v_gene: TRBV7-2
d_gene: NA
abundance: NA
CDR3nt: TGTGCCAGCAGCTTATCTAGCCGGGAGACCCAGTACTTC
CDR3aa: CASSLSSRETQYF

j_gene: TRBJ1-1
v_gene: TRBV7-3
d_gene: NA
abundance: NA
CDR3nt: TGTGCCAGCCCTCGGGCAGGGGAAAACACTGAAGCTTTCTTT
CDR3aa: CASPRAGENTEAFF

j_gene: TRBJ2-7
v_gene: TRBV7-8
d_gene: NA
abundance: NA
CDR3nt: TGTGCCAGCAGCTTCTCCGGGACACAGAACGAGCAGTACTTC
CDR3aa: CASSFSGTQNEQYF

j_gene: TRBJ1-1
v_gene: TRBV6-5
d_gene: TRBD1
abundance: NA
CDR3nt: TGTGCCAGCAGTTACTCGAGGACAGGGGGTTCTTCTGAAGCTTTCTTT
CDR3aa: CASSYSRTGGSSEAFF

j_gene: TRBJ1-1
v_gene: TRBV7-8
d_gene: NA
abundance: NA
CDR3nt: TGTGCCAGCAGAAAAGACAGACAGAACACTGAAGCTTTCTTT
CDR3aa: CASRKDRQNTEAFF

j_gene: TRBJ1-1
v_gene: TRBV10-1
d_gene: NA
abundance: few
CDR3nt: TGCGCCAGCAGTGAGGGGGAGTACACTGAAGCTTTCTTT
CDR3aa: CASSEGEYTEAFF

j_gene: TRBJ1-5
v_gene: TRBV28
d_gene: TRBD1
abundance: NA
CDR3nt: TGTGCCAGCAGTCGGGACAGGGGAGGCGGTCAGCCCCAGCATTTT
CDR3aa: CASSRDRGGGQPQHF

j_gene: TRBJ1-2
v_gene: TRBV5-1
d_gene: NA
abundance: few
CDR3nt: TGCGCCAGCAGCTTTAAACCAGATACTAACTATGGCTACACCTTC
CDR3aa: CASSFKPDTNYGYTF

j_gene: TRBJ1-2
v_gene: TRBV4-1
d_gene: NA
abundance: NA
CDR3nt: TGCGCCAGCAGCCAAGATTCCAGGGCTACCTATGGCTACACCTTC
CDR3aa: CASSQDSRATYGYTF

j_gene: TRBJ1-5
v_gene: TRBV30
d_gene: NA
abundance: NA
CDR3nt: TGTGCCTGGAGCCCGCACAGCGGGAGCAATCAGCCCCAGCATTTT
CDR3aa: CAWSPHSGSNQPQHF

j_gene: TRBJ1-2
v_gene: TRBV7-9
d_gene: NA
abundance: NA
CDR3nt: TGTGCCAGCAGCGGGACTCTCCGAATCACTAACTATGGCTACACCTTC
CDR3aa: CASSGTLRITNYGYTF

j_gene: TRBJ2-1
v_gene: TRBV5-4
d_gene: TRBD1
abundance: once
CDR3nt: TGTGCCAGCAACCCCGACAGGGGTGGCAATGAGCAGTTCTTC
CDR3aa: CASNPDRGGNEQFF

j_gene: TRBJ1-2
v_gene: TRBV7-2
d_gene: TRBD1
abundance: NA
CDR3nt: TGTGCCAGCAGCTTCACCGGGACAGTCCATGATGGCTACACCTTC
CDR3aa: CASSFTGTVHDGYTF

j_gene: TRBJ1-5
v_gene: TRBV9
d_gene: NA
abundance: few
CDR3nt: TGTGCCAGCAGCGTAGGGGTAGGGGGCAATCAGCCCCAGCATTTT
CDR3aa: CASSVGVGGNQPQHF

j_gene: TRBJ2-1
v_gene: TRBV19
d_gene: TRBD2
abundance: NA
CDR3nt: TGTGCCAGTAGTACCGTAGCGGGCTCCTACAATGAGCAGTTCTTC
CDR3aa: CASSTVAGSYNEQFF

j_gene: TRBJ2-7
v_gene: TRBV5-6
d_gene: NA
abundance: NA
CDR3nt: TGTGCCAGCCAGAGGAGGTACGGCGACCCAAAACCCTACGAGCAGTACTTC
CDR3aa: CASQRRYGDPKPYEQYF

j_gene: TRBJ2-3
v_gene: TRBV13
d_gene: NA
abundance: NA
CDR3nt: TGTGCCAGCAGCGTCCGACTAGACCCCACAGATACGCAGTATTTT
CDR3aa: CASSVRLDPTDTQYF

j_gene: TRBJ2-1
v_gene: TRBV2
d_gene: NA
abundance: NA
CDR3nt: TGTGCCAGCAGTGAAAGACGGGGATTATTTAATGAGCAGTTCTTC
CDR3aa: CASSERRGLFNEQFF

j_gene: TRBJ2-7
v_gene: TRBV15
d_gene: NA
abundance: NA
CDR3nt: TGTGCCACCAGCAGAGTCGTCTTCCCCTACGAGCAGTACTTC
CDR3aa: CATSRVVFPYEQYF

j_gene: TRBJ2-1
v_gene: TRBV7-3
d_gene: NA
abundance: NA
CDR3nt: TGTGCCAGCAGTCAAGGACTTAGCTCCTACAATGAGCAGTTCTTC
CDR3aa: CASSQGLSSYNEQFF

j_gene: TRBJ1-3
v_gene: TRBV9
d_gene: TRBD1
abundance: NA
CDR3nt: TGTGCCAGCAGCGAGACAGGGTTCGGAAACACCATATATTTT
CDR3aa: CASSETGFGNTIYF

j_gene: TRBJ2-7
v_gene: TRBV5-6
d_gene: NA
abundance: NA
CDR3nt: TGTGCCAGCAGCTCCACCTACGAGCAGTACTTC
CDR3aa: CASSSTYEQYF

j_gene: TRBJ1-4
v_gene: TRBV7-9
d_gene: TRBD1
abundance: few
CDR3nt: TGTGCCAGCAGCCTAACGACAGGGCCTGAAAAACTGTTTTTT
CDR3aa: CASSLTTGPEKLFF

j_gene: TRBJ1-1
v_gene: TRBV21-1
d_gene: NA
abundance: NA
CDR3nt: TGTGCCAGCAGCCTCTGTCAGGGGAGGAACACTGAAGCTTTCTTT
CDR3aa: CASSLCQGRNTEAFF

j_gene: TRBJ2-4
v_gene: TRBV6-6
d_gene: TRBD2
abundance: NA
CDR3nt: TGTGCCACCAGCGGGACCAAAAACATTCAGTACTTC
CDR3aa: CATSGTKNIQYF

j_gene: TRBJ1-6
v_gene: TRBV7-2
d_gene: TRBD1
abundance: NA
CDR3nt: TGTGCCAGCAGCTCTAGAGGGGGACAGTATAATTCACCCCTCCACTTT
CDR3aa: CASSSRGGQYNSPLHF

j_gene: TRBJ1-5
v_gene: TRBV6-5
d_gene: TRBD1
abundance: NA
CDR3nt: TGTGCCAGCAGTTTAAAGCCGGGACAGGGCAATCAGCCCCAGCATTTT
CDR3aa: CASSLKPGQGNQPQHF

j_gene: TRBJ2-5
v_gene: TRBV6-6
d_gene: NA
abundance: NA
CDR3nt: TGTGCCAGCAGTTCAACAGGGAGAGGGACCCAGTACTTC
CDR3aa: CASSSTGRGTQYF

j_gene: TRBJ1-5
v_gene: TRBV28
d_gene: NA
abundance: NA
CDR3nt: TGTGCCAGCAGTTGGCCAGGACAGCTAAATCAGCCCCAGCATTTT
CDR3aa: CASSWPGQLNQPQHF

j_gene: TRBJ1-1
v_gene: TRBV6-5
d_gene: TRBD1
abundance: NA
CDR3nt: TGTGCCAGCGCCAGGGGGCGTAAGGTATATACTGAAGCTTTCTTT
CDR3aa: CASARGRKVYTEAFF

j_gene: TRBJ1-5
v_gene: TRBV30
d_gene: TRBD1
abundance: NA
CDR3nt: TGTGCCAGCTCGGACAGGGGTGATGGACAGCCCCAGCATTTT
CDR3aa: CASSDRGDGQPQHF

j_gene: TRBJ1-2
v_gene: TRBV6-5
d_gene: NA
abundance: NA
CDR3nt: TGTGCCAGCAGTTATGATGGGGCAGACTTTAACTATGGCTACACCTTC
CDR3aa: CASSYDGADFNYGYTF

j_gene: TRBJ2-2
v_gene: TRBV4-3
d_gene: NA
abundance: NA
CDR3nt: TGCGCCAGCAGCCAAGTCTCATGGAGCAGCACCGGGGAGCTGTTTTTT
CDR3aa: CASSQVSWSSTGELFF

j_gene: TRBJ2-1
v_gene: TRBV27
d_gene: NA
abundance: NA
CDR3nt: TGTGCCAGCCAAACCAGGGGCTACAATGAGCAGTTCTTC
CDR3aa: CASQTRGYNEQFF

j_gene: TRBJ2-2
v_gene: TRBV6-5
d_gene: NA
abundance: NA
CDR3nt: TGTGCCAGCAGTGCCAGGATAACGAACACCGGGGAGCTGTTTTTT
CDR3aa: CASSARITNTGELFF

j_gene: TRBJ2-3
v_gene: TRBV6-5
d_gene: NA
abundance: NA
CDR3nt: TGTGCCAGCAGTTACTCCTCTCGCGGTGGGGCGGATACGCAGTATTTT
CDR3aa: CASSYSSRGGADTQYF

j_gene: TRBJ2-7
v_gene: TRBV6-5
d_gene: NA
abundance: once
CDR3nt: TGTGCCAGCAGTACGGGGGCGGGAGCGCCCTACGAGCAGTACTTC
CDR3aa: CASSTGAGAPYEQYF

j_gene: TRBJ2-1
v_gene: TRBV28
d_gene: TRBD1
abundance: NA
CDR3nt: TGTGCCAGCAGTTTAATCTCAGGGGGCCCCAATGAGCAGTTCTTC
CDR3aa: CASSLISGGPNEQFF

j_gene: TRBJ2-5
v_gene: TRBV5-1
d_gene: TRBD1
abundance: NA
CDR3nt: TGCGCCAGCAGCTTGGTGGCCCTAACAGGGGACGGAGAGACCCAGTACTTC
CDR3aa: CASSLVALTGDGETQYF

j_gene: TRBJ2-5
v_gene: TRBV18
d_gene: NA
abundance: NA
CDR3nt: TGTGCCTCATCCGCCAGACAAGAGACCCAGTACTTC
CDR3aa: CASSARQETQYF

j_gene: TRBJ1-2
v_gene: TRBV25-1
d_gene: NA
abundance: NA
CDR3nt: TGTGCCAGCAGTGAATCGGGGGGGATTTATGGCTACACCTTC
CDR3aa: CASSESGGIYGYTF

j_gene: TRBJ2-5
v_gene: TRBV29-1
d_gene: NA
abundance: NA
CDR3nt: TGCAGCGTTGAAAGGCGGCGCGAGACCCAGTACTTC
CDR3aa: CSVERRRETQYF

j_gene: TRBJ2-7
v_gene: TRBV7-9
d_gene: TRBD2
abundance: NA
CDR3nt: TGTGCCAGCAGCTTAGTGTCTAGCGGGGGGTACGAGCAGTACTTC
CDR3aa: CASSLVSSGGYEQYF

j_gene: TRBJ2-5
v_gene: TRBV4-1
d_gene: TRBD2
abundance: NA
CDR3nt: TGCGCCAGCAGACCAATGTTTCAGCGGGAGGCCCAAGAGACCCAGTACTTC
CDR3aa: CASRPMFQREAQETQYF